This T cell receptor beta chain was recovered during a study of T cells in Graves' hyperthyroidism and ophthalmopathy. Study details: Peripheral blood was taken when the disease was first diagnosed, before any treatment began.

RNA transcripts yielded amplified TCR beta CDR3 regions. During a first-round RT-PCR of the TCR CDR3, the HTBI primer set was used. Via MiXCR, TCRdb re-called the multiplex PCR reads, giving one row per CDR3 protein. Of about 560,000 distinct CDR3 sequences in the sample, approximately 16% were seen once. Newly diagnosed patients aged 18 to 65 had hyperthyroidism of under 2 months' duration. The PBMCs were sourced from fresh peripheral blood (about 9.7 ml). A remark on this clonotype: Its specificity is not known.

Study-wide results and caveats: Blood also carried most thyroid clonotypes expanded above 0.001.

What was sequenced was blood. The receptor was derived from a woman aged 18-30 years with Graves' hyperthyroidism.

This CDR3 is CSIITSARQYF. In nucleotides, the CDR3 is TGCAGCATAATAACTAGCGCTAGGCAGTACTTC. This sequence joins TRBV29-1 and TRBJ2-7; 7 bases fit TRBD2. The germline V gene encodes CDR1 SQVTM and CDR2 ANQGSEA. The CDR3 consists of 11 residues. J gave up 9 bases and V 8 bases, and 10 bases lay outside the gene matches.